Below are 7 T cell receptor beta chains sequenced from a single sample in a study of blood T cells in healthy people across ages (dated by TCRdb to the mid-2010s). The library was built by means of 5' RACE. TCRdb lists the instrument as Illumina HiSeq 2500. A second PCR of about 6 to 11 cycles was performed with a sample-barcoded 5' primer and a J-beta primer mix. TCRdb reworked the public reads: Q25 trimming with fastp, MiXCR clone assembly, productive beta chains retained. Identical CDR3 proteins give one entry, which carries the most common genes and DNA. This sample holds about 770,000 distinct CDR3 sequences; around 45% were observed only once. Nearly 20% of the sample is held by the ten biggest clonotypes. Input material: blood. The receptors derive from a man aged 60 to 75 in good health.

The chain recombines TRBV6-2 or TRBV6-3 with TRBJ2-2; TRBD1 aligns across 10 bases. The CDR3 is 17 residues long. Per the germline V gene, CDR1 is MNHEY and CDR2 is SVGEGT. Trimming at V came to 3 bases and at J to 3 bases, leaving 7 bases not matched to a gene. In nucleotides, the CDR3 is TGTGCCAGCAGTTATTTTGGGACAGGGGTATACACCGGGGAGCTGTTTTTT. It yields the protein CASSYFGTGVYTGELFF.

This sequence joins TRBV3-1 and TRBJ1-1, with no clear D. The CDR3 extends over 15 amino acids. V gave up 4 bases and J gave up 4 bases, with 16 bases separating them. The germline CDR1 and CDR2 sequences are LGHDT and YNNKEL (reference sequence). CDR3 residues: CASSRGRVAGTEAFF. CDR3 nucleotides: TGTGCCAGCAGCCGAGGGAGGGTAGCGGGCACTGAAGCTTTCTTT.

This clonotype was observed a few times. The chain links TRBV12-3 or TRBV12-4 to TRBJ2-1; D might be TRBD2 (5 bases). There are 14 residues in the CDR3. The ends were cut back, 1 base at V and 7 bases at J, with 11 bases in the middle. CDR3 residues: CASSLGTSENEQFF. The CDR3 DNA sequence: TGTGCCAGCAGTTTAGGGACTTCGGAGAATGAGCAGTTCTTC.

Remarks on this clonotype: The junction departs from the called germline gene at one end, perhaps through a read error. The CDR3 DNA sequence: TGCGCCAGTAGCTTGAGGGGTCCGTCGGGCAATGAGCAGTTCTTC. Encoded protein: CASSLRGPSGNEQFF. This chain joins TRBV7-2 and TRBJ2-1, with D tentatively TRBD1 or TRBD2 (5 bases each). CDR1 SGHTA and CDR2 FQGNSA come from the germline V gene. The CDR3 totals 15 residues.

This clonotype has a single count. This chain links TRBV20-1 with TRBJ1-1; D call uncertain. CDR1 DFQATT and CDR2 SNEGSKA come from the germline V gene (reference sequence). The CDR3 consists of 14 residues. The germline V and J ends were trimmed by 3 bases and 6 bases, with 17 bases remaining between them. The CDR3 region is CSASGSRFIAEAFF. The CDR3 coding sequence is TGCAGTGCTAGCGGGAGTAGATTTATCGCTGAAGCTTTCTTT.

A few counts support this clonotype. This CDR3 is CASSLARDGELFF. Written as DNA, the CDR3 is TGCGCCAGCAGCTTGGCTCGGGACGGGGAGCTGTTTTTT. The rearrangement uses TRBV5-1 and TRBJ2-2, with TRBD2 as a possible D gene (5 bases). This CDR3 is built from 13 residues. Looked up from germline, CDR1 is SGHRS and CDR2 is YFSETQ. V lost 0 bases and J lost 7, with 7 bases in between.

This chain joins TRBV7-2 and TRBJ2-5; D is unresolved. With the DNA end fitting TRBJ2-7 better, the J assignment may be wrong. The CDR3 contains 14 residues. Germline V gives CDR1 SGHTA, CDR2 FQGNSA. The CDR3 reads CASSVAHSHYEQYF. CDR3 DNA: TGTGCCAGCAGCGTCGCCCACTCCCACTACGAGCAGTACTTC.